This T cell receptor (beta chain) was retrieved from a study of HIV-infected children after antiretroviral therapy interruption. The study, taken as a whole, reports: After treatment interruption started, naive CD4+ CDR3 overlap across time points dropped.

Treatment given: PENTA 11 planned treatment interruption arm or continuous ART arm. Of note for this clonotype: What it recognizes is unknown.

Unique molecular identifiers were included in an RNA-based 3' RACE TCR library. TCRdb passed the 3' RACE reads through MiXCR, listing each CDR3 protein once. The table records under 50,000 distinct CDR3 sequences, around 4.1% of them present only once. Trimming cost V 4 bases and J 4 bases; bases outside gene matches: 5. The CDR3 totals 14 residues. Germline V lookup: CDR1 SEHNR, CDR2 FQNEAQ (reference sequence). Specimen: CD45RA+ CD4+ T cells from PBMCs, pooled from several time points, collected from a donor given antiretroviral therapy, either interrupted or continuous. Subset denoted: naive CD4+ CD45RA+ CD45RO- T cells. The V call is TRBV7-9, the J call TRBJ1-1; 8 bases align to TRBD1. The TCR comes from a pool of human donors with HIV. The CDR3 DNA follows: TGTGCCAGCAGCTGGGCAGGGGGCGGCACTGAAGCTTTCTTT. Translating gives CASSWAGGGTEAFF. Looking up the rest from reference TRBV7-9 and TRBJ1-1 gives the full variable domain: DTGVSQNPRHKITKRGQNVTFRCDPISEHNRLYWYRQTLGQGPEFLTYFQNEAQLEKSRLLSDRFSAERPKGSFSTLEIQRTEQGDSAMYLCASSWAGGGTEAFFGQGTRLTVV.